This is a list of T cell receptor beta chains from one sample in a study of T-cell memory formation after mild COVID-19. MiXCR was run by TCRdb on the 5' RACE reads, yielding one entry per CDR3 protein. The table has 150,000 to 200,000 distinct CDR3 sequences, 31% seen once. The sequenced sample was PBMCs or a T cell subset sorted from them (not recorded which). Source of these receptors: an adult woman who had mild COVID-19 (a few samples of this study predate the infection). Cell type and time point are not known. The CDR3 runs from the conserved cysteine through the conserved F or W. The D gene is left open where the match is weak. Expanded clones are given a class, and other clones once, few, many or no size at all.

D gene | clone size | J gene | V gene | CDR3 DNA | CDR3 protein
- | few | TRBJ1-2 | TRBV5-1 | TGCGCCAGCAGCTTGGATGGGGACACCTATGGCTACACCTTC | CASSLDGDTYGYTF
- | few | TRBJ2-4 | TRBV20-1 | TGCAGTGCTAGAGATCTGGGGGGTGCAGGGGACTTC | CSARDLGGAGDF
TRBD1 | few | TRBJ2-1 | TRBV6-5 | TGTGCCAGCAGGGCCGGGACAGGGGTTAGGAATGAGCAGTTCTTC | CASRAGTGVRNEQFF
TRBD2 | few | TRBJ2-7 | TRBV12-3/TRBV12-4 | TGTGCCAGCAGTACCTCCAGCGGGGGGGCTTCCGAGCAGTACTTC | CASSTSSGGASEQYF
- | - | TRBJ2-1 | TRBV4-3 | TGCGCCAGCAGCCAAGACCGGGACCCGTCCTACAATGAGCAGTTCTTC | CASSQDRDPSYNEQFF
- | few | TRBJ2-3 | TRBV25-1 | TGTGCCACCCGTGGGGCAGCCACAGATACGCAGTATTTT | CATRGAATDTQYF
TRBD1 | few | TRBJ2-3 | TRBV20-1 | TGCAGTGCTTCCGGGACAGGAAGCACAGATACGCAGTATTTT | CSASGTGSTDTQYF
TRBD2 | - | TRBJ2-1 | TRBV20-1 | TGCAGTGCTAAGAAAGCGGGACTAGCGGGATGGTATGAGCAGTTCTTC | CSAKKAGLAGWYEQFF
- | few | TRBJ2-2 | TRBV11-2 | TGTGCCAGCAGCTCGCGCCTCGGGACCGACACCGGGGAGCTGTTTTTT | CASSSRLGTDTGELFF
TRBD2 | few | TRBJ2-5 | TRBV18 | TGTGCCAGCTCACCACTGTCTTCGGGAGGGCCGCGAAAGACCCAGTACTTC | CASSPLSSGGPRKTQYF
- | many | TRBJ1-5 | TRBV7-8 | TGTGCCAGCAGCTTAGTAGGCTCTAGCAATCAGCCCCAGCATTTT | CASSLVGSSNQPQHF
- | few | TRBJ2-7 | TRBV5-1 | TGCGCCAGCAGCCTCGACAGTACCTACGAGCAGTACTTC | CASSLDSTYEQYF
- | few | TRBJ2-2 | TRBV12-3/TRBV12-4 | TGTGCCAGCCGGGTTGAGGGGGACACCGGGGAGCTGTTTTTT | CASRVEGDTGELFF
- | - | TRBJ1-2 | TRBV20-1 | TGCAGCGCAGAGACGATGACAGATGGCTACACCTTC | CSAETMTDGYTF
TRBD2 | - | TRBJ2-5 | TRBV7-2 | TGTGCCAGCAGCTTAGAGGTAGCGGGAGGGCCTGTCGAAGAGACCCAGTACTTC | CASSLEVAGGPVEETQYF
- | - | TRBJ2-7 | TRBV5-4 | TGTGCCAGCAGCTTCAGACCGACCTACGAGCAGTACTTC | CASSFRPTYEQYF
- | - | TRBJ2-7 | TRBV6-5 | TGTGCCAGCAGTTACTCGATTTGGGGCTCCTACGAGCAGTACTTC | CASSYSIWGSYEQYF